What follows describes a single T cell receptor beta chain. Germline is not matched at one junction end, which may reflect a read error. Original data processing: From reference gene primer amplification, estimates of nucleated cell counts were derived. Sequenced by immunoSEQ multiplex PCR; TCRdb stores in-frame clones only, minus some. Clonal size and the V and J genes are those of that table, whereas D and trimming came from the DNA. This sample has 330,000 or so clones, with about 87% found just once. The data were taken from a study of blood T cell repertoires in COVID-19. Across the study: Samples came from the United States, Italy and Spain, spanning acute and convalescent COVID-19.

Assignments of participants to cohorts depended upon their own reported clinical history. Germline CDR1 and CDR2: SGDLS and YYNGEE. The CDR3 runs 15 residues. Sequencing was carried out using PBMCs or T cells enriched from blood (not recorded which). J is TRBJ1-1 and V is TRBV9; TRBD1 is a possible D gene (6 bases). The sequence came from a man under 40 who had recovered from COVID-19. The CDR3 reads CVSSVETGLNTEAFF. The CDR3 coding sequence is TGTGTCAGCAGCGTAGAGACAGGTCTAAACACTGAAGCTTTCTTT.